This is a list of T cell receptor beta chains from one sample in a study of cytomegalovirus exposure and HLA in healthy donors. The protocol was immunoSEQ multiplex PCR, while the TCRdb copy is restricted to in-frame clones and leaves out a portion. The sample carries some 71,000 clones, about 70% recorded once. Sequenced sample: PBMCs. The receptor source for this set is a man between 35 and 55 years old in good health and CMV-seropositive. The CDR3 runs from the conserved cysteine through the conserved F or W. Fields, in order: V gene, D gene, J gene, CDR3 length, clone size, CDR3 protein, CDR3 DNA. D genes are given only for firm matches. Clone size is given for some rows only: seen once, a few or many times, or a class if the clone is expanded.

>TRBV7-2|.|TRBJ1-2|11|.
CASSLGSGGTF
TGTGCCAGCAGCTTAGGATCGGGTGGGACCTTC
>TRBV6-1|.|TRBJ2-5|13|.
CASSDSSRETQYF
TGTGCCAGCAGTGACTCGTCTCGAGAGACCCAGTACTTC
>TRBV9|.|TRBJ2-3|15|.
CASSVGRGSTDTQYF
TGTGCCAGCAGCGTAGGGCGCGGGAGCACAGATACGCAGTATTTT
>TRBV7-2|.|TRBJ1-1|14|.
CASSLQGLNTEAFF
TGTGCCAGCAGTCTACAGGGCTTGAACACTGAAGCTTTCTTT
>TRBV4-1|TRBD1|TRBJ2-7|14|.
CASRPTGGNYEQYF
TGCGCCAGCAGACCGACAGGGGGCAACTACGAGCAGTACTTC
>TRBV2|.|TRBJ1-4|14|few
CASRKHTTNEKLFF
TGTGCCAGCAGGAAACATACAACTAATGAAAAACTGTTTTTT
>TRBV9|TRBD2|TRBJ2-2|14|.
CASSRLANTGELFF
TGTGCCAGCAGTCGACTAGCAAACACCGGGGAGCTGTTTTTT
>TRBV7-3|TRBD1|TRBJ1-1|16|.
CASRSGSGQKNTEAFF
TGTGCCAGCAGATCCGGGTCGGGACAGAAGAACACTGAAGCTTTCTTT
>TRBV4-3|.|TRBJ2-1|16|few
CASSRQASSPYNEQFF
TGCGCCAGCAGCCGACAAGCTAGCAGCCCCTACAATGAGCAGTTCTTC
>TRBV29-1|.|TRBJ2-5|13|.
CSVLVAVQETQYF
TGCAGCGTTCTGGTAGCGGTTCAAGAGACCCAGTACTTC
>TRBV9|TRBD1|TRBJ1-1|15|.
CASSERGQGGTEAFF
TGTGCCAGCAGCGAGAGGGGACAGGGTGGCACTGAAGCTTTCTTT
>TRBV6-6|TRBD1|TRBJ1-6|15|.
CASSLTGQGNSPLHF
TGTGCCAGCAGCCTAACGGGACAGGGTAATTCACCCCTCCACTTT
>TRBV5-8|TRBD1|TRBJ2-1|14|few
CASSPRTGGYEQFF
TGTGCCAGCAGCCCCAGGACAGGAGGCTATGAGCAGTTCTTC
>TRBV7-3|TRBD2|TRBJ2-3|14|.
CASSFSGSTDTQYF
TGTGCCAGCAGCTTTAGCGGGAGCACAGATACGCAGTATTTT
>TRBV6-5|.|TRBJ2-3|14|.
CASSYRTNTDTQYF
TGTGCCAGCAGTTATAGGACAAACACAGATACGCAGTATTTT
>TRBV6-5|TRBD1|TRBJ2-7|15|.
CASRTTGGPLYEQYF
TGTGCCAGCAGAACCACAGGGGGCCCCCTCTACGAGCAGTACTTC
>TRBV2|TRBD1|TRBJ1-2|15|.
CASSDRWAGGYGYTF
TGTGCCAGCAGTGATAGATGGGCAGGGGGATATGGCTACACCTTC
>TRBV9|TRBD2|TRBJ2-1|14|.
CASSVLAEGREQFF
TGTGCCAGCAGCGTACTAGCGGAGGGAAGGGAGCAGTTCTTC
>TRBV29-1|TRBD1|TRBJ1-2|13|.
CSAKTGPNYGYTF
TGCAGCGCAAAGACAGGGCCTAACTATGGCTACACCTTC
>TRBV5-6|.|TRBJ1-2|15|many
CASTKRQNRGYGYTF
TGTGCCAGCACCAAAAGACAGAACCGAGGCTATGGCTACACCTTC
>TRBV6-6|.|TRBJ1-2|16|few
CASSYSTDRRPYGYTF
TGTGCCAGCAGTTACTCTACCGACAGACGACCCTATGGCTACACCTTC
>TRBV7-9|TRBD1|TRBJ1-4|14|.
CASSHDREREKLFF
TGTGCCAGCAGCCATGACAGGGAACGAGAAAAACTGTTTTTT